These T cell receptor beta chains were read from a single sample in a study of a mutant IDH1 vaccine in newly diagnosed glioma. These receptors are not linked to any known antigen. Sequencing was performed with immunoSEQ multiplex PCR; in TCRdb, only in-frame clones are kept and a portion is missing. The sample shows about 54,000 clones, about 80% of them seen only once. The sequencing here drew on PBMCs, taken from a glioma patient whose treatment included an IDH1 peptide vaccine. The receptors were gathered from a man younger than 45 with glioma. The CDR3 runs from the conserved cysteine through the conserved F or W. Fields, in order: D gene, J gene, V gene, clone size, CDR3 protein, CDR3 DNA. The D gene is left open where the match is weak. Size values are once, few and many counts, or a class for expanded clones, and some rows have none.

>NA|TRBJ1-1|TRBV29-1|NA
CSAYQTNRKGAFF
TGCAGCGCCTATCAGACAAACCGCAAAGGAGCTTTCTTT
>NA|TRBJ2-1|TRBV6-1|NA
CASSEYPVNEQFF
TGTGCCAGCAGTGAGTATCCCGTCAATGAGCAGTTCTTC
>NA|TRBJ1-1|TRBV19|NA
CASSMRRSGAKAGTFEAFF
TGTGCCAGTAGTATGAGGCGCTCGGGGGCGAAGGCTGGTACCTTTGAAGCTTTCTTT
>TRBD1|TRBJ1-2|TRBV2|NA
CASSDRTGGLGGYTF
TGTGCCAGCAGTGATCGGACAGGGGGTTTGGGTGGCTACACCTTC
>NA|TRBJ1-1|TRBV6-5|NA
CASTSLTGNTEAFF
TGTGCCAGCACCTCGTTGACAGGGAACACTGAAGCTTTCTTT
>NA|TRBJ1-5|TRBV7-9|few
CASSPSGRGNQPQHF
TGTGCCAGCAGCCCTTCTGGCAGGGGCAATCAGCCCCAGCATTTT
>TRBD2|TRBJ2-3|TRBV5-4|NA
CASSKGLAVADTQYF
TGTGCCAGCAGCAAGGGACTAGCGGTTGCAGATACGCAGTATTTT
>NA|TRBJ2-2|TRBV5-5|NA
CASSLHVSGELFF
TGTGCCAGCAGCTTGCACGTGTCCGGGGAGCTGTTTTTT
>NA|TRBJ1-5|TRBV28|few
CASSFGQPQHF
TGTGCCAGCAGTTTCGGACAGCCCCAGCATTTT
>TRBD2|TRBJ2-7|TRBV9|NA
CASTTSGVTFSYEQYF
TGTGCCAGCACAACTAGCGGGGTTACCTTCTCCTACGAGCAGTACTTC
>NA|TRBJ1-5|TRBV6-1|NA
CASSEGRRRQPQHF
TGTGCCAGCAGTGAAGGTCGGAGGAGGCAGCCCCAGCATTTT
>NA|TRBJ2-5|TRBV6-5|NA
CASSRRPGETQYF
TGTGCCAGCAGCCGACGCCCGGGAGAGACCCAGTACTTC
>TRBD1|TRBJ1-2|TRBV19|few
CASSTTTTGRRDGYTF
TGTGCCAGTAGTACCACAACGACAGGGCGAAGGGATGGCTACACCTTC
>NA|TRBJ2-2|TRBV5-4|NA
CASSHVLGPGVTGELFF
TGTGCCAGCAGCCACGTATTGGGACCGGGGGTTACCGGGGAGCTGTTTTTT
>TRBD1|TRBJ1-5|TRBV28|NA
CASSPSGGLGDLYDQPQHF
TGTGCCAGCAGCCCTTCAGGGGGCTTGGGCGACCTCTACGATCAGCCCCAGCATTTT
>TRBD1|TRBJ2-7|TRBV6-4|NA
CASSVIVTGIICEQYF
TGTGCCAGCAGTGTCATTGTGACAGGGATAATTTGCGAGCAGTACTTC
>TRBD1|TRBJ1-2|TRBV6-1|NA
CAISEPDRGPLYGYTF
TGTGCCATCAGTGAGCCGGACAGGGGCCCCCTCTATGGCTACACCTTC
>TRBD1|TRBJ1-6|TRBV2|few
CASSWDRWSPLHF
TGTGCCAGCAGTTGGGACAGGTGGTCACCCCTCCACTTT
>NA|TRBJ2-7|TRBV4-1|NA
CASSQDHRDYEQYF
TGCGCCAGCAGCCAAGATCATAGGGACTACGAGCAGTACTTC
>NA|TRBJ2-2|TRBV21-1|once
CASSPPDGMRAPGELFF
TGTGCCAGCAGCCCCCCGGATGGGATGAGGGCTCCCGGGGAGCTGTTTTTT
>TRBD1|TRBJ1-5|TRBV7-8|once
CASRTDRGINQPQHF
TGTGCCAGCAGGACGGACAGGGGGATCAATCAGCCCCAGCATTTT
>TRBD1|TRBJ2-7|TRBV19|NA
CASSTGQGKQYF
TGTGCCAGTAGTACCGGACAGGGCAAGCAGTACTTC
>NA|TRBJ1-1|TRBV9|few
CASSFSETYIGNTEAFF
TGTGCCAGCAGCTTCAGCGAGACATACATCGGGAACACTGAAGCTTTCTTT
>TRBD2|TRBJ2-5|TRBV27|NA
CASSLSGGTYSIKETQYF
TGTGCCAGCAGTTTATCGGGAGGGACCTACTCAATAAAAGAGACCCAGTACTTC
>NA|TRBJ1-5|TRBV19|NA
CASNDRPRNQPQHF
TGTGCCAGTAACGACAGGCCACGCAATCAGCCCCAGCATTTT
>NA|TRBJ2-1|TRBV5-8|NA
CASSFPVTYSYNEQFF
TGTGCCAGCAGCTTCCCTGTGACTTACTCCTACAATGAGCAGTTCTTC
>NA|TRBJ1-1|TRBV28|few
CASSLRQYQAFF
TGTGCCAGCAGTTTGAGGCAGTACCAAGCTTTCTTT
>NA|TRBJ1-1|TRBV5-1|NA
CASSFDRLNTEAFF
TGCGCCAGCAGCTTCGACAGGTTAAACACTGAAGCTTTCTTT
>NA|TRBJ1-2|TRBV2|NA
CASSAPKDTPYGYTF
TGTGCCAGCAGTGCCCCGAAGGACACACCCTATGGCTACACCTTC
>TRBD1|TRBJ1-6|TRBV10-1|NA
CASGMGQGNSPLHF
TGCGCCAGCGGTATGGGACAGGGGAATTCACCCCTCCACTTT
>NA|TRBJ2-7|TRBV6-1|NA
CASSERSGGSYEQYF
TGTGCCAGCAGTGAGCGGTCGGGTGGGTCCTACGAGCAGTACTTC
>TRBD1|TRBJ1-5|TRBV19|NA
CASYSRTGVGQPQHF
TGTGCCAGTTACTCGAGGACAGGGGTAGGGCAGCCCCAGCATTTT
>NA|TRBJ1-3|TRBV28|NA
CASTQGGAGNTIYF
TGTGCCAGCACTCAAGGAGGTGCTGGAAACACCATATATTTT
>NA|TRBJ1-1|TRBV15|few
CATSSSSGRRTEAFF
TGTGCCACCAGCTCGTCATCTGGGCGGCGCACTGAAGCTTTCTTT
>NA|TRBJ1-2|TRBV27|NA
CASASPREIHGYTF
TGTGCCAGCGCCTCCCCCCGGGAGATCCATGGCTACACCTTC
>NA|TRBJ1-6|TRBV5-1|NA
CASSLDPRANSPLHF
TGCGCCAGCAGCTTGGATCCAAGGGCTAATTCACCCCTCCACTTT
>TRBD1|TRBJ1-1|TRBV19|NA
CASKWADRGDTEAFF
TGTGCCTCTAAGTGGGCCGACAGGGGGGATACTGAAGCTTTCTTT
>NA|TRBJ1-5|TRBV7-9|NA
CASSLGGAWDQPQHF
TGTGCCAGCAGCCTAGGGGGGGCTTGGGATCAGCCCCAGCATTTT
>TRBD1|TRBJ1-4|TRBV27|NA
CASSSRQGAYREKLFF
TGTGCCAGCAGTTCACGACAGGGGGCGTACCGAGAAAAACTGTTTTTT
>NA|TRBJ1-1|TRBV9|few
CASSPIGRGTAEAFF
TGTGCCAGCAGCCCCATCGGGCGCGGGACCGCTGAAGCTTTCTTT
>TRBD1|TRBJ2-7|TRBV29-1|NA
CSAKVRTGRYEQYF
TGCAGCGCCAAAGTCCGGACAGGGAGGTACGAGCAGTACTTC
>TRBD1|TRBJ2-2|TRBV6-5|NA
CATTPWDSITGELFF
TGTGCCACGACCCCCTGGGACAGTATCACCGGGGAGCTGTTTTTT
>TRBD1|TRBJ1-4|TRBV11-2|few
CASSIRQGSEKLFF
TGTGCCAGCAGCATCCGACAGGGTTCTGAAAAACTGTTTTTT
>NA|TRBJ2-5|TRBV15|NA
CATSRDLRGIETQYF
TGTGCCACCAGCAGAGATCTCCGGGGGATTGAGACCCAGTACTTC
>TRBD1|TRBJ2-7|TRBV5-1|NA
CASSSDRGLGEQYF
TGCGCCAGCAGCTCGGACAGGGGGCTTGGCGAGCAGTACTTC
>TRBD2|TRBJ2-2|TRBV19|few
CASSITGTSSNTGELFF
TGTGCCAGTAGTATCACCGGGACTAGCTCGAACACCGGGGAGCTGTTTTTT
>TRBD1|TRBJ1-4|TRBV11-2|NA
CASTKDRGQGDEKLFF
TGTGCCAGCACCAAAGACCGAGGACAGGGGGATGAAAAACTGTTTTTT
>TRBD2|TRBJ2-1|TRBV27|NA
CASSLISGGDNEQFF
TGTGCCAGCAGTTTAATCAGCGGGGGGGACAATGAGCAGTTCTTC
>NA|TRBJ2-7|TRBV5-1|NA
CASSLAGLSYEQYF
TGCGCCAGCAGCTTGGCCGGGTTATCCTACGAGCAGTACTTC
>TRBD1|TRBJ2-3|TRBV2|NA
CASSRDSGYDTQYF
TGTGCCAGCTCCCGGGACAGCGGTTACGATACGCAGTATTTT
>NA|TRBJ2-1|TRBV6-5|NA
CASSQRTLEASEQFF
TGTGCCAGCAGTCAAAGGACTCTCGAAGCCAGTGAGCAGTTCTTC
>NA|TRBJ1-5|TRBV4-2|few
CASSQERGGVGQPQHF
TGTGCCAGCAGCCAAGAGAGGGGCGGGGTCGGCCAGCCCCAGCATTTT
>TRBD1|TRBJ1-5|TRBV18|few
CASSPLDRANQPQHF
TGTGCCAGCTCACCCCTCGACAGGGCCAATCAGCCCCAGCATTTT
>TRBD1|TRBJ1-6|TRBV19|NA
CASSIGSPGQGMNSPLHF
TGTGCCAGTAGTATAGGATCCCCGGGACAGGGGATGAATTCACCCCTCCACTTT
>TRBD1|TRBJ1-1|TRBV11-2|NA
CASSERLISTGVYTEAFF
TGTGCCAGCAGCGAACGCCTGATTTCGACAGGGGTCTACACTGAAGCTTTCTTT
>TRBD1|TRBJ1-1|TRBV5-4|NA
CASRMGARQGNTEAFF
TGTGCCAGCAGAATGGGTGCTCGACAGGGCAACACTGAAGCTTTCTTT